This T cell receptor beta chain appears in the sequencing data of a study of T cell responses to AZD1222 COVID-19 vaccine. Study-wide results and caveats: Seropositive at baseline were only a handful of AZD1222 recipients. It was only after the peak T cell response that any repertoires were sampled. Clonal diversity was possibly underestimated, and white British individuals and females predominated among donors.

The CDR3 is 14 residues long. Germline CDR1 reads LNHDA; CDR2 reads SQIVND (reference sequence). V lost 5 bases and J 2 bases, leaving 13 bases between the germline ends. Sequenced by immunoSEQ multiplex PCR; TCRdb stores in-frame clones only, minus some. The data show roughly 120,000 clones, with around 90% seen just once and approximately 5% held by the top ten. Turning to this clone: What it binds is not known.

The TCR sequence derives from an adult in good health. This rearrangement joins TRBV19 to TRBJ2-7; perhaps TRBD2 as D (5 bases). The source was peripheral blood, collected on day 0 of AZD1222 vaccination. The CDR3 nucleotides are TGTGCCAGTAGTCATCTGGAGGCGACCTACGAGCAGTACTTC. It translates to CASSHLEATYEQYF.